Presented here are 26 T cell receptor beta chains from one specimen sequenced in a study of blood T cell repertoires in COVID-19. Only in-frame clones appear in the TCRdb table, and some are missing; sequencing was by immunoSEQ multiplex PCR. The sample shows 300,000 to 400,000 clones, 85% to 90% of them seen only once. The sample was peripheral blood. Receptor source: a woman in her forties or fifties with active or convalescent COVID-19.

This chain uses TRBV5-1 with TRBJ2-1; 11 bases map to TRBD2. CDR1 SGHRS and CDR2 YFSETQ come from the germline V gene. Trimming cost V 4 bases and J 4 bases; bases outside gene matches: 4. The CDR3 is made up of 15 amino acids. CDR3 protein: CASSGLAGGYNEQFF. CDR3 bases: TGCGCCAGCAGCGGGCTAGCGGGAGGATACAATGAGCAGTTCTTC.

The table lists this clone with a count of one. The CDR3 spells CASSEGGNSHTQYF. CDR3 bases: TGTGCCAGCAGTGAGGGAGGGAACAGCCATACGCAGTATTTT. The gene calls are TRBV28 and TRBJ2-3; 7 positions match TRBD2. After removal of 5 bases from V and 7 bases from J, the junction contained 9 bases not matched to a gene. The germline gives CDR1 MDHEN, CDR2 SYDVKM. The CDR3 runs to 14 residues. The variable domain in full, completed from reference TRBV28 and TRBJ2-3, reads DVKVTQSSRYLVKRTGEKVFLECVQDMDHENMFWYRQDPGLGLRLIYFSYDVKMKEKGDIPEGYSVSREKKERFSLILESASTNQTSMYLCASSEGGNSHTQYFGPGTRLTVL.

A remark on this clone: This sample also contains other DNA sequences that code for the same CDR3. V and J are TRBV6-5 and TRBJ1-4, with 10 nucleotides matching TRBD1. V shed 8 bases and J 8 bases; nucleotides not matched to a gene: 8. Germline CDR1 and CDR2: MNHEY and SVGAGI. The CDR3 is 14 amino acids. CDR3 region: CASSPGQGREKLFF. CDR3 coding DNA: TGTGCCAGCTCACCGGGACAGGGGAGGGAAAAACTGTTTTTT.

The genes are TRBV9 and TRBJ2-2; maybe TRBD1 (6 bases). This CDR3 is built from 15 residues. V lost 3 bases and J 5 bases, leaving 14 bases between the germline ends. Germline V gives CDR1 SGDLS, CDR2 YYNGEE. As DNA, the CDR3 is TGTGCCAGCAGCGGGGACATAGCCCCTACCGGGGAGCTGTTTTTT. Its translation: CASSGDIAPTGELFF.

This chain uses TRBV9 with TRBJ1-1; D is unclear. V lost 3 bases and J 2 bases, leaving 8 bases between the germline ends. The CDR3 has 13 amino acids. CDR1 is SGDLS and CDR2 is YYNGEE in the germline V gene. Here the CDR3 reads CASSATRNTEAFF. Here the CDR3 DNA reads TGTGCCAGCAGCGCCACGAGAAACACTGAAGCTTTCTTT.

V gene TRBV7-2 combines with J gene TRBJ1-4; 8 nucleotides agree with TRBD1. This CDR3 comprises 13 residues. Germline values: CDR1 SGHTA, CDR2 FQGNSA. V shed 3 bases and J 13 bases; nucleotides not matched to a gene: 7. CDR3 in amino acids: CASSFDRGVGLFF. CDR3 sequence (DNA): TGTGCCAGCAGCTTCGACAGGGGTGTAGGACTGTTTTTT.

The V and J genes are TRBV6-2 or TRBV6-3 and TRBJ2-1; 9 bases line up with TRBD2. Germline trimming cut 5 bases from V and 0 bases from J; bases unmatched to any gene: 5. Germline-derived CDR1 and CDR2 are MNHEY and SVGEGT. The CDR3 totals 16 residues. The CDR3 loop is CASSPRSGSSYNEQFF. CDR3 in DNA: TGTGCCAGCAGTCCCCGTAGCGGGAGCTCCTACAATGAGCAGTTCTTC.

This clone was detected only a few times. CDR3 nucleotide sequence: TGTGCCAGCAGTTACGACAGGGGCTCCTATAATTCACCCCTCCACTTT. Its protein product is CASSYDRGSYNSPLHF. The V gene is TRBV6-6, the J gene TRBJ1-6, with 8 positions matching TRBD1. The CDR3 extends over 16 amino acids. V lost 2 bases to trimming and J lost 0 bases; unmatched junction nucleotides: 0. From germline, CDR1 is MNHNY and CDR2 SVGAGI (reference sequence).

The CDR3 nucleotides are TGTGCCAGCAGTTTATGGATTAGCGGGACGGGGAATGAGCAGTTCTTC. This codes for CASSLWISGTGNEQFF. V usage is TRBV28 and J usage is TRBJ2-1; 8 nucleotides agree with TRBD2. CDR3 size: 16 residues. Germline-derived CDR1 and CDR2 are MDHEN and SYDVKM. Unmatched junction bases numbered 8, after V lost 0 bases and J lost 7 bases. The full variable domain, in which reference TRBV28 and TRBJ2-1 provide the parts outside the CDR3, is DVKVTQSSRYLVKRTGEKVFLECVQDMDHENMFWYRQDPGLGLRLIYFSYDVKMKEKGDIPEGYSVSREKKERFSLILESASTNQTSMYLCASSLWISGTGNEQFFGPGTRLTVL.

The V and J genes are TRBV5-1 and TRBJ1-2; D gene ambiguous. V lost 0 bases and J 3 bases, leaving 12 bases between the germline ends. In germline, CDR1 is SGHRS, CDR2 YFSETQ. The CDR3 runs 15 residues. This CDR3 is CASSLDGKLDYGYTF. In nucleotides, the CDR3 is TGCGCCAGCAGCTTGGACGGGAAACTGGACTATGGCTACACCTTC.

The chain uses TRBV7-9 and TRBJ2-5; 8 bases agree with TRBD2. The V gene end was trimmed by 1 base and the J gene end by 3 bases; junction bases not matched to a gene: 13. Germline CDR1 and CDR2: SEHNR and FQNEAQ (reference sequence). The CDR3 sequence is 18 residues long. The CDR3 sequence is CASSLGAYRGRSEETQYF. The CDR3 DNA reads TGTGCCAGCAGCTTAGGTGCGTACCGCGGGAGGAGTGAAGAGACCCAGTACTTC.

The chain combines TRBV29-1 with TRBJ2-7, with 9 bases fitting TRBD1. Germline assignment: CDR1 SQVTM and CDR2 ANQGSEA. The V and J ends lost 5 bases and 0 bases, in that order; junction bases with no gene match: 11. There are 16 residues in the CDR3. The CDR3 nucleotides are TGCAGCGTTCACCAGGGACAGGGTATCGCCTCCTACGAGCAGTACTTC. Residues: CSVHQGQGIASYEQYF.

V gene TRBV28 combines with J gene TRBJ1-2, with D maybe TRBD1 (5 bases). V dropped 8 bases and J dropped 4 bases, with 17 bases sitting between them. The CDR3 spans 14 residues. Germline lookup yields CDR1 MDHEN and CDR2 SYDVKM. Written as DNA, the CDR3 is TGTGCCAGCGCGCCCGGTGACAGACCCTATGGCTACACCTTC. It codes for CASAPGDRPYGYTF.

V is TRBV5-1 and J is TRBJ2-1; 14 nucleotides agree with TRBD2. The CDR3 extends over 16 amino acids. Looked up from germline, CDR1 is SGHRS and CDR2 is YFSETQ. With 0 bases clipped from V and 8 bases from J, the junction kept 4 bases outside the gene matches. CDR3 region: CASSLEGLAGAHEQFF. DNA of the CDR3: TGCGCCAGCAGCTTGGAGGGACTAGCGGGAGCCCATGAGCAGTTCTTC.

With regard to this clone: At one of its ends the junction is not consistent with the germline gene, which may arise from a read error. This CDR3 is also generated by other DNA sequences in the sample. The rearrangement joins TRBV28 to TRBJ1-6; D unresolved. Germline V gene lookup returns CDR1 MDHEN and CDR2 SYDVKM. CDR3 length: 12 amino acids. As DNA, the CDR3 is TGTGCCAGCACCCGGGTTGGGTCACCCCTTCACTTT. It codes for CASTRVGSPLHF.

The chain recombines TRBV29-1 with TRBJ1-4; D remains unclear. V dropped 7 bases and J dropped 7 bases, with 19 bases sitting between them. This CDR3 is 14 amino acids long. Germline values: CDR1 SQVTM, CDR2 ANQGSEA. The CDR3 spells CSAVVGGGAEKLFF. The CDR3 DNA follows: TGCAGCGCTGTGGTAGGAGGAGGAGCTGAAAAACTGTTTTTT. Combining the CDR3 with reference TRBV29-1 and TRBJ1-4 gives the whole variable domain SAVISQKPSRDICQRGTSLTIQCQVDSQVTMMFWYRQQPGQSLTLIATANQGSEATYESGFVIDKFPISRPNLTFSTLTVSNMSPEDSSIYLCSAVVGGGAEKLFFGSGTQLSVL.

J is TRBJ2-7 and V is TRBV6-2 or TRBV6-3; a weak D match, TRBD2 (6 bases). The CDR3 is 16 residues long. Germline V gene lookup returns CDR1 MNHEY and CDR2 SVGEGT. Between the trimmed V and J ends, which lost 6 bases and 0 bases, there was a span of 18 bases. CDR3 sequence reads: CASSRPAGLSSYEQYF. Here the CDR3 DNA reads TGTGCCAGCAGCCGCCCAGCGGGTCTGAGCTCCTACGAGCAGTACTTC.

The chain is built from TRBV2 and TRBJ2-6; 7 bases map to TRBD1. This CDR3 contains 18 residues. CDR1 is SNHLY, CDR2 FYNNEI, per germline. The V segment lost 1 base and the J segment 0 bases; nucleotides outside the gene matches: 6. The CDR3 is CASSEEGQSTSGANVLTF. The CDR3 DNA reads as TGTGCCAGCAGTGAAGAGGGACAGTCTACCTCTGGGGCCAACGTCCTGACTTTC.

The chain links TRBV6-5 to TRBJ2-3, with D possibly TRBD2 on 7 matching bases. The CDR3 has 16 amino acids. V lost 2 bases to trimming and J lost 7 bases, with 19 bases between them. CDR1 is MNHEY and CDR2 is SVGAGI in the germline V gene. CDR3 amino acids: CASSYRAGAQLHTQYF. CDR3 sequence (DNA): TGTGCCAGCAGTTACCGGGCGGGGGCTCAGCTACATACGCAGTATTTT.

The CDR3 sequence: CASSSGAGTEAFF. The CDR3 bases are TGTGCCAGCTCCTCAGGGGCAGGGACTGAAGCTTTCTTT. This chain links TRBV18 with TRBJ1-1; D may be TRBD1 (6 bases). The CDR3 is 13 residues long. The germline V and J ends were trimmed by 6 bases and 5 bases, with 13 bases remaining between them. The germline gives CDR1 KGHSH, CDR2 LQKENI.

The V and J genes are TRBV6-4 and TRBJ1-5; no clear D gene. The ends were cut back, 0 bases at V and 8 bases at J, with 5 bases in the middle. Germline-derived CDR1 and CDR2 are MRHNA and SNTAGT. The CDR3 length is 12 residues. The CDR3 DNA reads TGTGCCAGCAGTGACTCCGTAAAGCCCCAGCATTTT. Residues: CASSDSVKPQHF.

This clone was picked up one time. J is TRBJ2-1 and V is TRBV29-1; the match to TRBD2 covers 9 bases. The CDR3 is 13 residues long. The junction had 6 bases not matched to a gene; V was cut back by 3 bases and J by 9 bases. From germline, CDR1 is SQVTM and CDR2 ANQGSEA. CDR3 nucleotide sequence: TGCAGCGTTGAGGGACTAGCTAGCAGTGAGCAGTTCTTC. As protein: CSVEGLASSEQFF.

CDR3: CASSQGAGAQETQYF. CDR3 nucleotides: TGCGCCAGCAGCCAAGGGGCGGGGGCGCAAGAGACCCAGTACTTC. J is TRBJ2-5 and V is TRBV4-1; TRBD2 is a possible D gene (7 bases). Trimming took 1 base from V and 2 from J, leaving 11 bases between them. The CDR3 extends over 15 amino acids. The germline V gene encodes CDR1 MGHRA and CDR2 YSYEKL.

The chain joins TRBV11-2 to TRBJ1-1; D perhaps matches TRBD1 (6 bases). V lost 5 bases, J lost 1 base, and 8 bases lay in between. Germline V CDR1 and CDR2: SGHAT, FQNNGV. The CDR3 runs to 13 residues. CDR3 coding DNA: TGTGCCAGCAGCCCGGGACAGAACACTGAAGCTTTCTTT. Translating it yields CASSPGQNTEAFF.

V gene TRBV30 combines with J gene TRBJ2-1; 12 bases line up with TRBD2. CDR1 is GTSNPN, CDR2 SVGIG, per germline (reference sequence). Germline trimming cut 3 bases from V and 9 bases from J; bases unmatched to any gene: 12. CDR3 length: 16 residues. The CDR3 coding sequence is TGTGCCTGGAGCGTCCGACTGACTAGCGGGGGTGGTGAGCAGTTCTTC. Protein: CAWSVRLTSGGGEQFF.

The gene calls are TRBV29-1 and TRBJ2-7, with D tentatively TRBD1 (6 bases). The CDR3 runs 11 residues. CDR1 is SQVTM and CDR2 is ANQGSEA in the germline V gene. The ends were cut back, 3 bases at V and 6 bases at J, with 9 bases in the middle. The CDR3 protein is CSVDRGGEQYF. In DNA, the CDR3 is TGCAGCGTTGACAGGGGTGGCGAGCAGTACTTC.